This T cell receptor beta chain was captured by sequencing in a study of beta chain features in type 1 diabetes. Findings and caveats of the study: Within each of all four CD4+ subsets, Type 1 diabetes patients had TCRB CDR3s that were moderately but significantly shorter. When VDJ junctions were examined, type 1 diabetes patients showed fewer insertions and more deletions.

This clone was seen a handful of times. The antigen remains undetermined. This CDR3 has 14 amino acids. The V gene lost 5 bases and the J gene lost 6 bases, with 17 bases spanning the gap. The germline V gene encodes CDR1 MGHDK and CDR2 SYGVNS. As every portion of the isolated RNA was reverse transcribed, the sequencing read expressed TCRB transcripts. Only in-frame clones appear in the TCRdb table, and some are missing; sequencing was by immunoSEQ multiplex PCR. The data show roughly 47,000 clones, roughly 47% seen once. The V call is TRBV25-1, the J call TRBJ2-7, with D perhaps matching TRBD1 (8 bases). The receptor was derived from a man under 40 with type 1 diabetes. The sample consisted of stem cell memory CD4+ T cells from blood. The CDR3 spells CASSWGGQVGEQYF. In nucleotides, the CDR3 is TGTGCCAGCAGTTGGGGGGGACAGGTGGGCGAGCAGTACTTC.